This paragraph reports one T cell receptor (beta chain). Its target is unknown. Clones were sequenced by immunoSEQ multiplex PCR, and TCRdb holds only the in-frame ones, with some missing. The sample yields under 100,000 clones, 80% to 95% seen once. With no exception, relapse followed autologous stem cell transplantation in all patients, and brentuximab vedotin exposure varied. The record originates from a study of PD-1 blockade in classical Hodgkin lymphoma. Study outcomes and limitations: The origin of the repertoire differences remains undefined, with disease activity or prior therapy as possible causes. Patients with a complete response exhibited baseline diversity comparable to newly diagnosed patients.

CDR3 size: 16 residues. CDR1 is MDHEN, CDR2 SYDVKM, per germline. V lost 3 bases and J lost 4, with 18 bases in between. This clonotype was sampled from a human donor with classical Hodgkin lymphoma. Specimen: peripheral blood mononuclear cells (PBMCs), collected before the second cycle of nivolumab. This chain joins TRBV28 and TRBJ2-5; a possible D gene is TRBD1 (5 bases). The CDR3 nucleotides are TGTGCCAGCAGTTTTTTAGGCAGGGCCGTAGGAGAGACCCAGTACTTC. Encoded protein: CASSFLGRAVGETQYF.